This TCR beta chain was found in a study of cytomegalovirus exposure and HLA in healthy donors. Primers included in the PCR were 60 Vbeta and 13 Jbeta primers. TCRdb's copy holds only in-frame clones and misses some; the assay was immunoSEQ multiplex PCR. The data hold 150,000 to 200,000 clones, with approximately 80% observed a single time. Sequencing input: PBMCs. This sequence was found in a man aged 30-40 years in good health and CMV-seropositive.

CDR3 loop: CASSLFRSYEQYF. The CDR3 region has the DNA TGCGCCAGCAGCTTGTTCAGGTCCTACGAGCAGTACTTC. The rearrangement uses TRBV5-1 and TRBJ2-7; D is unresolved. The V and J ends lost 1 base and 1 base respectively, with 6 bases between them. CDR1 and CDR2 (germline): SGHRS, YFSETQ. The CDR3 consists of 13 residues.